Shown below are 23 T cell receptor beta chains from a single sample sequenced in a study of blood T cell repertoires in COVID-19. Data came from immunoSEQ multiplex PCR; TCRdb stores just in-frame clones and leaves some out. The sample carries approximately 210,000 clones, 70% to 90% recorded once. Sequencing input: peripheral blood. These receptors were taken from a woman aged 35 to 49 who had recovered from COVID-19.

This clone occurred once. The chain joins TRBV6-6 to TRBJ2-5, with 11 bases lining up with TRBD2. With 5 bases clipped from V and 5 bases from J, the junction kept 1 base outside the gene matches. Germline values: CDR1 MNHNY, CDR2 SVGAGI (reference sequence). This CDR3 contains 13 residues. The CDR3 here is CASSLAGGETQYF. The CDR3 nucleotides are TGTGCCAGCAGTCTAGCGGGAGGTGAGACCCAGTACTTC.

J is TRBJ1-3 and V is TRBV28; 7 nucleotides align to TRBD1. Germline-derived CDR1 and CDR2 are MDHEN and SYDVKM. The CDR3 has 22 residues. Losses at the gene ends were 6 bases for V and 1 base for J; bases not matched to a gene: 27. The CDR3 DNA is TGTGCCAGCAGCCTCGCAACCCCGGGACAGCAATTACCGATTCGATCTGGAAACACCATATATTTT. Its translation is CASSLATPGQQLPIRSGNTIYF.

This sequence joins TRBV2 and TRBJ2-2; D is possibly TRBD2 (5 bases). This CDR3 is 12 amino acids long. V dropped 7 bases and J dropped 7 bases, with 10 bases sitting between them. Germline V gene data show CDR1 as SNHLY and CDR2 as FYNNEI. The DNA for the CDR3 is TGTGCCAGCAAGGCCGGGGACGGGGAGCTGTTTTTT. Its translation is CASKAGDGELFF.

CDR3 sequence (DNA): TGCAGCGCCCGGGCTGAGGGCTACGAGCAGTACTTC. This sequence encodes CSARAEGYEQYF. This chain uses TRBV29-1 with TRBJ2-7; D is perhaps TRBD2 (5 bases). V was shortened by 7 bases and J by 3 bases, with 13 bases between the two germline ends. Germline assignment: CDR1 SQVTM and CDR2 ANQGSEA. The CDR3 covers 12 residues.

This clone was seen only once. The gene calls are TRBV29-1 and TRBJ2-1; maybe TRBD2 (6 bases). CDR1 is SQVTM and CDR2 is ANQGSEA in the germline V gene. V was shortened by 7 bases and J by 1 base, with 14 bases between the two germline ends. This CDR3 is built from 14 residues. This chain's CDR3 is CSANGGESYNEQFF. The CDR3 DNA is TGCAGCGCCAATGGCGGGGAATCCTACAATGAGCAGTTCTTC.

V usage is TRBV5-1 and J usage is TRBJ1-1, with D unclear. Trimming stripped 2 bases from V and 2 bases from J, with 13 bases between. Looked up from germline, CDR1 is SGHRS and CDR2 is YFSETQ. CDR3 length equals 15 residues. In DNA, the CDR3 is TGCGCCAGCAGCTTCGAGGGAGTAGGAAACACTGAAGCTTTCTTT. It codes for CASSFEGVGNTEAFF. Full variable domain (remainder filled in from reference TRBV5-1 and TRBJ1-1): KAGVTQTPRYLIKTRGQQVTLSCSPISGHRSVSWYQQTPGQGLQFLFEYFSETQRNKGNFPGRFSGRQFSNSRSEMNVSTLELGDSALYLCASSFEGVGNTEAFFGQGTRLTVV.

The gene calls are TRBV5-1 and TRBJ2-5; D is unclear. CDR1 is SGHRS and CDR2 is YFSETQ in the germline V gene. This CDR3 region has 15 residues. Trimming took off 1 base at V and 0 bases at J, with 10 bases between the two ends. CDR3 DNA: TGCGCCAGCAGCTTGTCAGCACAGTACCAAGAGACCCAGTACTTC. Protein: CASSLSAQYQETQYF.

The sample holds one count of this clone. The chain joins TRBV7-9 to TRBJ2-2; D may be TRBD2 (7 bases). CDR1 is SEHNR and CDR2 is FQNEAQ in the germline V gene (reference sequence). The CDR3 consists of 17 residues. V was pared by 5 bases and J by 5 bases, with 21 bases between. The DNA of the CDR3 is TGTGCCAGCAGCCCTAGGGCCGGGGGGCGAGGGACCGGGGAGCTGTTTTTT. Translating it yields CASSPRAGGRGTGELFF.

The chain joins TRBV19 to TRBJ2-1; D may be TRBD2 (5 bases). The V gene's germline CDR1 is LNHDA and CDR2 SQIVND (reference sequence). V lost 5 bases and J 4 bases, leaving 9 bases between the germline ends. The CDR3 runs to 13 residues. CDR3 in DNA: TGTGCCAGTAGTCCAGGACTGTACAATGAGCAGTTCTTC. Translation: CASSPGLYNEQFF.

The chain employs TRBV29-1 and TRBJ2-1, with 9 bases identical to TRBD2. CDR3 length: 13 residues. Germline values: CDR1 SQVTM, CDR2 ANQGSEA. The V segment lost 5 bases and the J segment 4 bases; nucleotides outside the gene matches: 3. DNA of the CDR3: TGCAGCGTTTCAGCGGGAGGATACAATGAGCAGTTCTTC. It codes for CSVSAGGYNEQFF.

The chain has TRBV5-1 and TRBJ2-7; 13 bases align to TRBD2. V shed 2 bases and J 7 bases; nucleotides not matched to a gene: 3. CDR1 is SGHRS, CDR2 YFSETQ, per germline. The CDR3 is made up of 14 amino acids. CDR3 sequence (DNA): TGCGCCAGCAGCTTTGGGACTAGCGGGGAGGAGCAGTACTTC. This encodes CASSFGTSGEEQYF. Variable domain in full (rest from reference TRBV5-1 and TRBJ2-7): KAGVTQTPRYLIKTRGQQVTLSCSPISGHRSVSWYQQTPGQGLQFLFEYFSETQRNKGNFPGRFSGRQFSNSRSEMNVSTLELGDSALYLCASSFGTSGEEQYFGPGTRLTVT.

The chain is built from TRBV24-1 and TRBJ2-3; 7 positions match TRBD2. Germline V lookup: CDR1 KGHDR, CDR2 SFDVKD. The CDR3 runs 13 residues. After removal of 6 bases from V and 6 bases from J, the junction contained 5 bases not matched to a gene. CDR3: CATSLGGEDTQYF. DNA for the CDR3: TGTGCCACCAGTTTGGGGGGGGAGGATACGCAGTATTTT.

The CDR3 sequence is CAISEKSFAGDEQFF. As DNA, the CDR3 is TGTGCCATCAGTGAGAAAAGTTTTGCCGGGGATGAGCAGTTCTTC. The J gene is TRBJ2-1, the V gene TRBV10-3; maybe TRBD2 (5 bases). This CDR3 spans 15 amino acids. Trimming took 2 bases from V and 8 from J, leaving 16 bases between them. Germline CDR1 is ENHRY and CDR2 is SYGVKD.

V gene TRBV27 combines with J gene TRBJ1-1; 9 positions match TRBD1. Germline trimming cut 3 bases from V and 4 bases from J; bases unmatched to any gene: 12. This CDR3 contains 17 residues. Looked up from germline, CDR1 is MNHEY and CDR2 is SMNVEV (reference sequence). The CDR3, as DNA: TGTGCCAGCAGTTTCGGGGGGCTTGGACAGGGGTTCACTGAAGCTTTCTTT. This translates into CASSFGGLGQGFTEAFF.

This clone was observed a handful of times. This chain links TRBV18 with TRBJ1-2; D gene unclear. The germline V and J ends were trimmed by 2 bases and 5 bases, with 12 bases remaining between them. CDR1 KGHSH and CDR2 LQKENI come from the germline V gene. The CDR3 is made up of 14 amino acids. The CDR3, as DNA: TGTGCCAGCTCACCAGGCAACCTCTTTTATGGCTACACCTTC. Translation: CASSPGNLFYGYTF. The full variable domain, in which reference TRBV18 and TRBJ1-2 provide the parts outside the CDR3, is NAGVMQNPRHLVRRRGQEARLRCSPMKGHSHVYWYRQLPEEGLKFMVYLQKENIIDESGMPKERFSAEFPKEGPSILRIQQVVRGDSAAYFCASSPGNLFYGYTFGSGTRLTVV.

The chain couples TRBV9 to TRBJ2-2; possible D gene TRBD1, 5 bases. Trimming removed 7 bases at V and 1 base at J, with 14 bases between. The CDR3 contains 15 residues. Per the germline V gene, CDR1 is SGDLS and CDR2 is YYNGEE. In DNA form, the CDR3 reads TGTGCCAGCCGGAAAACAGGAGTGAACACCGGGGAGCTGTTTTTT. It yields the protein CASRKTGVNTGELFF.

The V and J genes are TRBV19 and TRBJ1-1; the match to TRBD1 covers 12 bases. V shed 6 bases and J 5 bases; nucleotides not matched to a gene: 7. The CDR3 spans 15 residues. Germline values: CDR1 LNHDA, CDR2 SQIVND (reference sequence). CDR3 protein: CASRGQGAKGTEAFF. The CDR3 nucleotides read TGTGCCAGTAGGGGACAGGGGGCTAAGGGGACTGAAGCTTTCTTT. The variable domain in full, with the rest retrieved from reference TRBV19 and TRBJ1-1, is DGGITQSPKYLFRKEGQNVTLSCEQNLNHDAMYWYRQDPGQGLRLIYYSQIVNDFQKGDIAEGYSVSREKKESFPLTVTSAQKNPTAFYLCASRGQGAKGTEAFFGQGTRLTVV.

This chain joins TRBV3-1 (or the pseudogene TRBV3-2) and TRBJ1-6, with TRBD1 as a possible D gene (6 bases). Deletions cut 1 base from V and 9 bases from J, with 19 bases between. CDR3 size: 17 residues. Germline V gene sequence: CDR1 LGHDT, CDR2 YNNKEL (reference sequence). The CDR3, as DNA: TGTGCCAGCAGCCAAGGCAGGGGCTTGTCTAACGGTTCACCCCTCCACTTT. This codes for CASSQGRGLSNGSPLHF.

About this clone: Additional DNA sequences in this sample encode the identical CDR3. This chain's CDR3 is CATSRDRGQPQHF. CDR3 nucleotides: TGTGCCACCAGCAGAGATAGGGGGCAGCCCCAGCATTTT. The chain employs TRBV15 and TRBJ1-5; the D gene is possibly TRBD1 (6 bases). V gave up 0 bases and J gave up 7 bases, with 7 bases separating them. Per germline, CDR1 LNHNV and CDR2 YYDKDF (reference sequence). This CDR3 has 13 residues.

The chain couples TRBV6-1 to TRBJ1-3, with D possibly being TRBD1 (5 bases). V gave up 2 bases and J gave up 0 bases, with 11 bases separating them. This CDR3 has 16 residues. Germline CDR1 and CDR2: MNHNS and SASEGT. This chain's CDR3 is CASSELDIHSGNTIYF. The CDR3 DNA sequence: TGTGCCAGCAGTGAATTGGACATACACTCTGGAAACACCATATATTTT.

The chain links TRBV11-3 to TRBJ1-1; a weak D match, TRBD1 (6 bases). The CDR3 sequence is 14 residues long. V was trimmed by 5 bases and J by 5 bases, leaving 15 bases between them. Germline lookup yields CDR1 SGHNT and CDR2 YENEEA. The CDR3, as DNA: TGTGCCAGCAGCCCTGACAGGTCGGTGACTGAAGCTTTCTTT. It translates to CASSPDRSVTEAFF.

This chain joins TRBV24-1 and TRBJ2-2; TRBD1 matches 8 bases. V was pared by 4 bases and J by 6 bases, with 12 bases of the junction left unmatched. Germline assignment: CDR1 KGHDR and CDR2 SFDVKD. The CDR3 is 17 residues long. CDR3 DNA: TGTGCCACCAGTGACACTCGGACAGGGATCGACTCCGGGGAGCTGTTTTTT. Amino acids: CATSDTRTGIDSGELFF.

CDR3 DNA sequence: TGTGCCAGCATTGGTACAGGGGGCCTCGATAGCAATCAGCCCCAGCATTTT. It encodes CASIGTGGLDSNQPQHF. V and J are TRBV2 and TRBJ1-5; 9 nucleotides align to TRBD1. J lost 0 bases, V lost 7 bases, and 10 bases had no gene match. This CDR3 has 17 residues. Germline lookup yields CDR1 SNHLY and CDR2 FYNNEI.